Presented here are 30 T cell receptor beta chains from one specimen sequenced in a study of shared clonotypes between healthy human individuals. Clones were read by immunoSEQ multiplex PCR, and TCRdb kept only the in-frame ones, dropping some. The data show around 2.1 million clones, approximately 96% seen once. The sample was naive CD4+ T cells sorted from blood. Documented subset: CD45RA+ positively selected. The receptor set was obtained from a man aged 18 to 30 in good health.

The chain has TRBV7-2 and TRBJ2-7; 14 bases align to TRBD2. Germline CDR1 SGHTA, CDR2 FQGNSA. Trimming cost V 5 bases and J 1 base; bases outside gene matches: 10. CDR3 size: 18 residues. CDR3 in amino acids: CASSPGLAGGRRSYEQYF. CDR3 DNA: TGTGCCAGCAGCCCCGGACTAGCGGGAGGTAGGAGGTCCTACGAGCAGTACTTC.

The CDR3 is CASSPAGGNTEAFF. The CDR3 bases are TGTGCCAGCAGCCCAGCCGGGGGAAACACTGAAGCTTTCTTT. The chain recombines TRBV6-6 with TRBJ1-1, with D tentatively TRBD1 (5 bases). This CDR3 is built from 14 residues. CDR1 is MNHNY and CDR2 is SVGAGI in the germline V gene (reference sequence). Deletions cut 6 bases from V and 2 bases from J, with 13 bases between.

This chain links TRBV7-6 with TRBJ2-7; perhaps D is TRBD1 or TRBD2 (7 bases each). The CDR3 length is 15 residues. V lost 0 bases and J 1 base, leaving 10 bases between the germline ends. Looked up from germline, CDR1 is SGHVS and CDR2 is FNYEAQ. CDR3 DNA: TGTGCCAGCAGCTTAGCTCAGGGGGGGTCCTACGAGCAGTACTTC. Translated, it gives CASSLAQGGSYEQYF.

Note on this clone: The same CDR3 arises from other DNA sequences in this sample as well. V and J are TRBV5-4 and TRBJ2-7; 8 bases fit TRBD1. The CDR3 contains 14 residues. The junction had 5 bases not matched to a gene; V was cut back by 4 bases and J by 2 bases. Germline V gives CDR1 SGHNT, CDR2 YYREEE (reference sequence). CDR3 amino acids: CASSAGTGTYEQYF. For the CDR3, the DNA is TGTGCCAGCAGCGCCGGGACAGGAACCTACGAGCAGTACTTC.

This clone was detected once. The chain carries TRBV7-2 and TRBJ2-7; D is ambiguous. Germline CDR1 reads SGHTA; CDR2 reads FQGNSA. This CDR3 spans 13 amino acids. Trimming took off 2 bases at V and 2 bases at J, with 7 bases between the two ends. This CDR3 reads CASSLISTYEQYF. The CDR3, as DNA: TGTGCCAGCAGCTTAATTTCCACCTACGAGCAGTACTTC.

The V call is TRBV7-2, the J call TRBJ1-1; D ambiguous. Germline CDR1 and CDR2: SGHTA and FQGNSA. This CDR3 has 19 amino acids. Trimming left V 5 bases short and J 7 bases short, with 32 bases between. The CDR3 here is CASSRMSRTLAPTGNEAFF. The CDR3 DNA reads TGTGCCAGCAGCAGAATGTCTCGGACCCTCGCACCCACCGGGAATGAAGCTTTCTTT. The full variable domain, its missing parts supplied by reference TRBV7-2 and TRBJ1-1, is GAGVSQSPSNKVTEKGKDVELRCDPISGHTALYWYRQSLGQGLEFLIYFQGNSAPDKSGLPSDRFSAERTGGSVSTLTIQRTQQEDSAVYLCASSRMSRTLAPTGNEAFFGQGTRLTVV.

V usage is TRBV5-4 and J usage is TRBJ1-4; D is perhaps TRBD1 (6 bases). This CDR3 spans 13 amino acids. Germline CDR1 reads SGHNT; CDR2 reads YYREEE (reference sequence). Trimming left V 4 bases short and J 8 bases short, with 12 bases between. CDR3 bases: TGTGCCAGCAGCCTTCAGGGGATCGAAAAACTGTTTTTT. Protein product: CASSLQGIEKLFF.

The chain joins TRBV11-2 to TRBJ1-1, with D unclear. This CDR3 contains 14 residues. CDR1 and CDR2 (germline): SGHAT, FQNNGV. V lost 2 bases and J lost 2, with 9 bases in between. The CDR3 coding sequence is TGTGCCAGCAGCTTATATCGGGGAAACACTGAAGCTTTCTTT. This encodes CASSLYRGNTEAFF.

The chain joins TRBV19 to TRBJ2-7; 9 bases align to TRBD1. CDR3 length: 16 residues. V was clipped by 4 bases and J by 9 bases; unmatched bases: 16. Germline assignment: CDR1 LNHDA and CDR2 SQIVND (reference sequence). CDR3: CASSTPTLGTGKVQYF. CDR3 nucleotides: TGTGCCAGTAGTACTCCAACCCTTGGGACAGGGAAGGTGCAGTACTTC.

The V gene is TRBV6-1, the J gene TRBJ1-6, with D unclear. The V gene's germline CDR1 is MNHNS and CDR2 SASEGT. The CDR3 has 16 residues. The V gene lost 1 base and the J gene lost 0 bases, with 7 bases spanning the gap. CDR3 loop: CASSEVLSSYNSPLHF. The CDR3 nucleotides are TGTGCCAGCAGTGAAGTGCTTAGCTCCTATAATTCACCCCTCCACTTT.

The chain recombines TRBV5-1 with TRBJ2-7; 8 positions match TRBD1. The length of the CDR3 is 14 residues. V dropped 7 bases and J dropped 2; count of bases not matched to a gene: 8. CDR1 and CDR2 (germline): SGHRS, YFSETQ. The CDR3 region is CASAPPGQAYEQYF. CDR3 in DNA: TGCGCCAGCGCACCTCCGGGACAGGCCTACGAGCAGTACTTC.

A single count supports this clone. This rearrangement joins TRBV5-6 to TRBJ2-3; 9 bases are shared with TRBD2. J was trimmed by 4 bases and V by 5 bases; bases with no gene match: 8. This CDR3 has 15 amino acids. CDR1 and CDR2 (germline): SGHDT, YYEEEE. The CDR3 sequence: CASRAGLASADTQYF. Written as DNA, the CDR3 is TGTGCCAGCAGGGCGGGACTAGCCTCAGCAGATACGCAGTATTTT.

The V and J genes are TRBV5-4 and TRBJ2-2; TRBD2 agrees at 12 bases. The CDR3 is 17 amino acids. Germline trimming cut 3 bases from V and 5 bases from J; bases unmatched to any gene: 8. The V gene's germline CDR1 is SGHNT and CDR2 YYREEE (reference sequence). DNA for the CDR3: TGTGCCAGCAGCTCTTACCTAGCGGGAGGGCAAACCGGGGAGCTGTTTTTT. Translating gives CASSSYLAGGQTGELFF.

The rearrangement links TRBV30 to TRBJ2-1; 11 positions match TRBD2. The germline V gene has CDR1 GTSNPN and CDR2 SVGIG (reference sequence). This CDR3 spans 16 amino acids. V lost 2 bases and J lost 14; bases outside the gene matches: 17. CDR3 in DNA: TGTGCCTGGAGTCCCGCCCTAGCGGGAGGCACTCACAAGGAGTTCTTC. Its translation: CAWSPALAGGTHKEFF. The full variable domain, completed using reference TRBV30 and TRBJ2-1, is SQTIHQWPATLVQPVGSPLSLECTVEGTSNPNLYWYRQAAGRGLQLLFYSVGIGQISSEVPQNLSASRPQDRQFILSSKKLLLSDSGFYLCAWSPALAGGTHKEFFGPGTRLTVL.

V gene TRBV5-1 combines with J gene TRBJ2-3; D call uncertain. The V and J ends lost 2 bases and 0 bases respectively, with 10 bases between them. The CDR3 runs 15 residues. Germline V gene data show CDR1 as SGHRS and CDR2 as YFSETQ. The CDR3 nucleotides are TGCGCCAGCAGCTTTTGGGGTCGGAGCACAGATACGCAGTATTTT. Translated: CASSFWGRSTDTQYF.

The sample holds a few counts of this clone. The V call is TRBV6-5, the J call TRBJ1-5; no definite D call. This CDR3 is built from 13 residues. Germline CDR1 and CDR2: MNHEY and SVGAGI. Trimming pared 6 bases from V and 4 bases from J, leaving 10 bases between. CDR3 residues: CASRPTENQPQHF. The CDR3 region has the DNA TGTGCCAGCAGACCTACAGAGAATCAGCCCCAGCATTTT.

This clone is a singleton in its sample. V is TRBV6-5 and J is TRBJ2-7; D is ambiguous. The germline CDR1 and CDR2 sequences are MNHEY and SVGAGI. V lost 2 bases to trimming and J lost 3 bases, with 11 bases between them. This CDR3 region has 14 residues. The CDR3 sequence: CASSYTVGIYEQYF. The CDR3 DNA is TGTGCCAGCAGTTACACGGTGGGAATCTACGAGCAGTACTTC.

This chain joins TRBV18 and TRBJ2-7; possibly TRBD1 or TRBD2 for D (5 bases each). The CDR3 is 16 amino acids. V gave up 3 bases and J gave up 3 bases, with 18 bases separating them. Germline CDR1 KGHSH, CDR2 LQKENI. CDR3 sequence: CASSPPLSGTLYEQYF. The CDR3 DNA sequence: TGTGCCAGCTCACCCCCTTTGTCAGGGACCCTCTACGAGCAGTACTTC.

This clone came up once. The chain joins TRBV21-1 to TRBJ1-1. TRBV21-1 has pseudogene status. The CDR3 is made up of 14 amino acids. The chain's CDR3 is CASSKESGGTEAFF. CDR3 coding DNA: TGTGCCAGCAGCAAAGAATCCGGGGGAACTGAAGCTTTCTTT.

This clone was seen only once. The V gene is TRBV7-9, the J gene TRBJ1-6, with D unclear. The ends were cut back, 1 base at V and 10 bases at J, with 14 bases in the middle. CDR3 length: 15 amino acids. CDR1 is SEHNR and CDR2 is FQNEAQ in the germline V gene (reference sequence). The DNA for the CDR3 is TGTGCCAGCAGCTTAGTGGTGGCAAGTGGATCACCCCTCCACTTT. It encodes CASSLVVASGSPLHF.

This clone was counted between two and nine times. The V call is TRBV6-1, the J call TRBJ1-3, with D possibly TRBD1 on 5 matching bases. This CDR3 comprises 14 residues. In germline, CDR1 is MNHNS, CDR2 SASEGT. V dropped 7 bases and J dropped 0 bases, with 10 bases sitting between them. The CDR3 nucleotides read TGTGCCAGCACTGGGACGGGCTCTGGAAACACCATATATTTT. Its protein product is CASTGTGSGNTIYF.

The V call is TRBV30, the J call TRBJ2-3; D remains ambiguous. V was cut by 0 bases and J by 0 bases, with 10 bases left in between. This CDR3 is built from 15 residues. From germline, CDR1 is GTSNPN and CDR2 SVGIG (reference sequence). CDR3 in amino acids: CAWSVRSASTDTQYF. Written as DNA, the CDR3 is TGTGCCTGGAGTGTAAGGTCGGCTAGCACAGATACGCAGTATTTT.

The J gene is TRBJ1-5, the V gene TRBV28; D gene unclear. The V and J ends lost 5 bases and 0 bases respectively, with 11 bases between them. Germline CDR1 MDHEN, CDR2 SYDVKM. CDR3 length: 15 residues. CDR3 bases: TGTGCCAGCAGTACCGGACGGATTAGCAATCAGCCCCAGCATTTT. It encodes CASSTGRISNQPQHF.

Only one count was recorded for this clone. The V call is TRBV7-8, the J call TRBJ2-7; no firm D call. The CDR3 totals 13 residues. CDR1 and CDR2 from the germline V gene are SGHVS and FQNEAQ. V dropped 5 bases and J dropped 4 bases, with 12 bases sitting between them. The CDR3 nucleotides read TGTGCCAGCAGCCCGCTCGGGCTTTACGAGCAGTACTTC. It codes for CASSPLGLYEQYF.

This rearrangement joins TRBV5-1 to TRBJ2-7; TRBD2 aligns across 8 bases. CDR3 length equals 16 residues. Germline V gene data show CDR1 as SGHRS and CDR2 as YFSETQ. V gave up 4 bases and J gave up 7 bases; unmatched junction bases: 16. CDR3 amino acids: CASSLAGGIGSGEQYF. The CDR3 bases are TGCGCCAGCAGCCTGGCGGGGGGAATTGGGTCGGGAGAGCAGTACTTC.

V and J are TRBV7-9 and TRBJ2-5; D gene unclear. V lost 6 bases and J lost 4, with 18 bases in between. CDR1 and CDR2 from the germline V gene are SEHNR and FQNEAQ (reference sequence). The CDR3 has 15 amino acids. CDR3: CASRLGLYPSETQYF. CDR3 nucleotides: TGTGCCAGCAGACTGGGCCTCTACCCATCAGAGACCCAGTACTTC.

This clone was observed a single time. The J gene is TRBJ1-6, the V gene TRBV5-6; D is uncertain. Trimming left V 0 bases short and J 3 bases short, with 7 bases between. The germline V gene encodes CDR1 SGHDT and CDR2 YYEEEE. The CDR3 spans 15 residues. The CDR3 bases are TGTGCCAGCAGCTTGGGACGGAACTATAATTCACCCCTCCACTTT. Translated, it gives CASSLGRNYNSPLHF.

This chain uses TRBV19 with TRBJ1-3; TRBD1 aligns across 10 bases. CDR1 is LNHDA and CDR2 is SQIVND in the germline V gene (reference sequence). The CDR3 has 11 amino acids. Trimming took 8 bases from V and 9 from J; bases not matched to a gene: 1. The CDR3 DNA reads TGTGCCAGTGGACAGGGGGGCACCATATATTTT. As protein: CASGQGGTIYF.

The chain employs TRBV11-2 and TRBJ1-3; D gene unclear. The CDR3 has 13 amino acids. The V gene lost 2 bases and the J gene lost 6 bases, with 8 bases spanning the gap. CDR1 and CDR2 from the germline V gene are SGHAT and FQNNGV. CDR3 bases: TGTGCCAGCAGCTTAAGGCAAGCAAACACCATATATTTT. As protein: CASSLRQANTIYF.

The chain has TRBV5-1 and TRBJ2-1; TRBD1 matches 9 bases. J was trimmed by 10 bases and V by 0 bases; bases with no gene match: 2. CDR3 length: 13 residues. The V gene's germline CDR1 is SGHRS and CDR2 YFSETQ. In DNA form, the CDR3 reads TGCGCCAGCAGCTTGGAGGACAGGGGCGAGCAGTTCTTC. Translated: CASSLEDRGEQFF.